The next 28 T cell receptor beta chains were all read from a single sample in a study of long-term antiretroviral therapy in people with HIV. Version v3.0 of the immunoSEQ assay was performed at survey level. Clones were sequenced by immunoSEQ multiplex PCR, and TCRdb holds only the in-frame ones, with some missing. The repertoire holds 25,000 to 30,000 clones, with around 86% as singletons. The sequenced sample was unsorted PBMCs, obtained 2.9 years after starting antiretroviral therapy. Source of these receptors: a man aged 45-65 years with HIV.

This clone has a single count. The genes are TRBV9 and TRBJ1-1; the D is unclear. CDR1 is SGDLS and CDR2 is YYNGEE in the germline V gene. The V end lost 0 bases, the J end lost 1 base, and 10 bases lay between the germline ends. CDR3 length: 15 amino acids. CDR3 nucleotides: TGTGCCAGCAGCGTAGCTACGGGGTGGAACACTGAAGCTTTCTTT. Translation gives CASSVATGWNTEAFF.

The rearrangement joins TRBV6-5 to TRBJ1-2; D gene uncertain. Trimming removed 3 bases from V and 2 bases from J, with 10 bases in between. The CDR3 runs to 14 residues. Per germline, CDR1 MNHEY and CDR2 SVGAGI. The CDR3 here is CASSYVPVNYGYTF. CDR3 bases: TGTGCCAGCAGTTATGTTCCGGTGAACTATGGCTACACCTTC.

This rearrangement joins TRBV5-1 to TRBJ2-7; 7 bases are shared with TRBD1. This CDR3 region has 15 residues. Per the germline V gene, CDR1 is SGHRS and CDR2 is YFSETQ. The junction had 7 bases not matched to a gene; V was cut back by 0 bases and J by 4 bases. CDR3 protein: CASSLAKGQIYEQYF. In nucleotides, the CDR3 is TGCGCCAGCAGCTTGGCCAAGGGACAGATTTACGAGCAGTACTTC.

This rearrangement joins TRBV11-2 to TRBJ2-1, with 7 bases matching TRBD2. Germline loops: CDR1 SGHAT, CDR2 FQNNGV. The CDR3 is made up of 16 amino acids. J gave up 2 bases and V 1 base, and 5 bases lay outside the gene matches. CDR3 in DNA: TGTGCCAGCAGCTTAGGCTGGCGGGGGACCTACAATGAGCAGTTCTTC. Amino acids: CASSLGWRGTYNEQFF.

The chain uses TRBV6-6 and TRBJ2-3; D is unclear. Looked up from germline, CDR1 is MNHNY and CDR2 is SVGAGI (reference sequence). The CDR3 extends over 13 amino acids. Trimming shortened V by 4 bases and J by 0 bases, and 5 bases separated the two germline ends. This CDR3 is CASSSPSTDTQYF. The CDR3 DNA is TGTGCCAGCAGTTCCCCAAGCACAGATACGCAGTATTTT.

Concerning this clone itself: Sequence at one end of the junction differs from germline and may be a read error. The rearrangement uses TRBV10-2 and TRBJ1-1; unclear D gene. The CDR3 length is 14 residues. Germline V lookup: CDR1 WSHSY, CDR2 SAAADI. The CDR3 nucleotides are TGCGCCAGCAGACTGACTTGGGAGAACACTGAAGTTTTCTTT. This translates into CASRLTWENTEVFF.

The chain combines TRBV19 with TRBJ2-3; D ambiguous. This CDR3 has 13 amino acids. Germline loops: CDR1 LNHDA, CDR2 SQIVND (reference sequence). V lost 3 bases and J 3 bases, leaving 7 bases between the germline ends. The CDR3 loop is CASSMLATDTQYF. DNA of the CDR3: TGTGCCAGTAGTATGCTCGCAACAGATACGCAGTATTTT.

V and J are TRBV5-8 and TRBJ2-7; D possibly corresponds to TRBD1 (6 bases). Germline loops: CDR1 SGHTS, CDR2 YDEGEE. Trimming took off 0 bases at V and 2 bases at J, with 9 bases between the two ends. The CDR3 has 14 amino acids. In DNA form, the CDR3 reads TGTGCCAGCAGCTTGGGACAGGACACCTACGAGCAGTACTTC. It codes for CASSLGQDTYEQYF.

The chain carries TRBV30 and TRBJ1-2, with D tentatively TRBD1 (5 bases). In germline, CDR1 is GTSNPN, CDR2 SVGIG (reference sequence). V was shortened by 8 bases and J by 4 bases, with 8 bases between the two germline ends. CDR3 length: 10 residues. The chain's CDR3 is CAADSYGYTF. CDR3 DNA sequence: TGTGCCGCCGACAGCTATGGCTACACCTTC.

The gene calls are TRBV28 and TRBJ1-1; D might be TRBD1 (6 bases). The germline CDR1 and CDR2 sequences are MDHEN and SYDVKM. The CDR3 spans 13 residues. The V end was cut by 3 bases, the J end by 8 bases, with 13 bases between. CDR3 amino acids: CASSFLGGQEAFF. The CDR3 bases are TGTGCCAGCAGTTTCCTGGGGGGACAAGAAGCTTTCTTT.

This chain connects TRBV28 to TRBJ2-7; 7 bases are shared with TRBD1. The V gene's germline CDR1 is MDHEN and CDR2 SYDVKM. The CDR3 is 12 amino acids. Trimming cost V 9 bases and J 9 bases; bases outside gene matches: 11. The CDR3 loop is CARGQPVRGQYF. The CDR3 DNA reads as TGTGCCAGGGGACAGCCCGTTCGGGGGCAGTACTTC.

The chain uses TRBV5-6 and TRBJ2-3; D possibly corresponds to TRBD1 (5 bases). Trimming removed 3 bases at V and 2 bases at J, with 10 bases between. Germline assignment: CDR1 SGHDT and CDR2 YYEEEE. This CDR3 is built from 14 residues. CDR3: CASSWGLNTDTQYF. In DNA form, the CDR3 reads TGTGCCAGCAGCTGGGGCCTCAACACAGATACGCAGTATTTT.

The chain has TRBV6-5 and TRBJ1-1, with D maybe TRBD1 (6 bases). The CDR3 contains 15 residues. Germline-derived CDR1 and CDR2 are MNHEY and SVGAGI. V was trimmed by 2 bases and J by 4 bases, leaving 14 bases between them. The CDR3 is CASSYDGGGGTEAFF. The CDR3 DNA follows: TGTGCCAGCAGTTACGACGGGGGAGGGGGCACTGAAGCTTTCTTT.

This clone was recorded a few times. V gene TRBV15 combines with J gene TRBJ1-6; D remains unclear. Germline CDR1 LNHNV, CDR2 YYDKDF (reference sequence). CDR3 length: 16 amino acids. Trimming shortened V by 0 bases and J by 0 bases, and 6 bases separated the two germline ends. CDR3 region: CATSRDRSSYNSPLHF. The DNA for the CDR3 is TGTGCCACCAGCAGAGACAGAAGCTCCTATAATTCACCCCTCCACTTT.

The J gene is TRBJ1-2, the V gene TRBV9, with no clear D. V lost 2 bases and J 4 bases, leaving 15 bases between the germline ends. CDR1 SGDLS and CDR2 YYNGEE come from the germline V gene. The CDR3 has 15 residues. The CDR3 DNA reads TGTGCCAGCAGCGTTCAAACCGCATTAGGCTATGGCTACACCTTC. Residues: CASSVQTALGYGYTF.

This rearrangement joins TRBV5-1 to TRBJ2-7, with 7 bases matching TRBD2. The CDR3 loop spans 13 amino acids. J gave up 6 bases and V 0 bases, and 3 bases lay outside the gene matches. CDR1 is SGHRS and CDR2 is YFSETQ in the germline V gene. The CDR3: CASSLAGGSEQYF. The CDR3 DNA is TGCGCCAGCAGCTTGGCCGGGGGGAGCGAGCAGTACTTC.

This rearrangement joins TRBV7-9 to TRBJ2-5, with 8 bases that match TRBD2. Germline V gene sequence: CDR1 SEHNR, CDR2 FQNEAQ (reference sequence). The CDR3 length is 16 residues. Trimming at V came to 1 base and at J to 2 bases, leaving 6 bases not matched to a gene. The CDR3 DNA follows: TGTGCCAGCAGCTTAGGTGGCGGGGGGCTGCAAGAGACCCAGTACTTC. Translation: CASSLGGGGLQETQYF. Filled out from reference TRBV7-9 and TRBJ2-5, the complete variable domain reads DTGVSQNPRHKITKRGQNVTFRCDPISEHNRLYWYRQTLGQGPEFLTYFQNEAQLEKSRLLSDRFSAERPKGSFSTLEIQRTEQGDSAMYLCASSLGGGGLQETQYFGPGTRLLVL.

This rearrangement joins TRBV7-9 to TRBJ2-1, with D possibly being TRBD2 (7 bases). The V gene's germline CDR1 is SEHNR and CDR2 FQNEAQ (reference sequence). V lost 5 bases, J lost 4 bases, and 15 bases lay in between. The CDR3 loop spans 15 amino acids. CDR3 residues: CASSGGGYLYNEQFF. The CDR3 DNA reads as TGTGCCAGCAGCGGGGGGGGCTACCTTTACAATGAGCAGTTCTTC.

The chain combines TRBV7-2 with TRBJ2-1; tentatively, D is TRBD2 (6 bases). Trimming left V 5 bases short and J 12 bases short, with 20 bases between. The CDR3 is 14 residues long. Germline V CDR1 and CDR2: SGHTA, FQGNSA. CDR3 residues: CASSLLDPRGGQFF. DNA for the CDR3: TGTGCCAGCAGCCTATTGGACCCTAGGGGAGGGCAGTTCTTC.

The chain carries TRBV5-4 and TRBJ2-5; D may be TRBD1 (6 bases). The CDR3 runs 15 residues. V lost 5 bases to trimming and J lost 4 bases, with 18 bases between them. CDR1 and CDR2 from the germline V gene are SGHNT and YYREEE (reference sequence). CDR3 sequence (DNA): TGTGCCAGCAGGGGGACACTTAATCAAGGAGAGACCCAGTACTTC. Protein sequence: CASRGTLNQGETQYF.

This clone was detected only once. This chain joins TRBV7-2 and TRBJ2-1, with D perhaps matching TRBD2 (6 bases). From germline, CDR1 is SGHTA and CDR2 FQGNSA. The germline V and J ends were trimmed by 5 bases and 7 bases, with 21 bases remaining between them. This CDR3 region has 16 residues. The CDR3 bases are TGTGCCAGCAGCCCCGCGGGCAGCGGGTTGCGGAATGAGCAGTTCTTC. Translated, it gives CASSPAGSGLRNEQFF.

V is TRBV6-5 and J is TRBJ2-7, with 8 bases identical to TRBD2. The junction had 6 bases not matched to a gene; V was cut back by 3 bases and J by 2 bases. The CDR3 is 15 amino acids. Per the germline V gene, CDR1 is MNHEY and CDR2 is SVGAGI. The CDR3 sequence is CASSYTSGGTYEQYF. For the CDR3, the DNA is TGTGCCAGCAGTTATACCAGCGGGGGAACCTACGAGCAGTACTTC.

The chain couples TRBV11-3 to TRBJ2-3; TRBD2 matches at 11 bases. CDR3 length equals 17 residues. The trim removed 0 bases at V and 2 bases at J, leaving 4 bases unmatched. CDR1 and CDR2 (germline): SGHNT, YENEEA. The CDR3 coding sequence is TGTGCCAGCAGCTTAGATGGGACTAGCGGCGACACAGATACGCAGTATTTT. Translating it yields CASSLDGTSGDTDTQYF.

V and J are TRBV7-3 and TRBJ1-1; TRBD1 matches at 8 bases. This CDR3 has 13 amino acids. Germline V gene lookup returns CDR1 SGHTA and CDR2 FQGTGA. V lost 5 bases to trimming and J lost 5 bases; unmatched junction nucleotides: 4. The CDR3 DNA reads as TGTGCCAGCAGCCAAACAGGGGGAACTGAAGCTTTCTTT. It encodes CASSQTGGTEAFF. The whole variable domain, filled in from reference TRBV7-3 and TRBJ1-1, reads GAGVSQTPSNKVTEKGKYVELRCDPISGHTALYWYRQSLGQGPEFLIYFQGTGAADDSGLPNDRFFAVRPEGSVSTLKIQRTERGDSAVYLCASSQTGGTEAFFGQGTRLTVV.

This clone turned up a few times. The chain couples TRBV2 to TRBJ2-2; the D gene is possibly TRBD1 (6 bases). Trimming left V 4 bases short and J 5 bases short, with 14 bases between. Germline assignment: CDR1 SNHLY and CDR2 FYNNEI. The CDR3 loop spans 15 amino acids. CDR3 coding DNA: TGTGCCAGCAGTGCATCCGGCAGGGGAACCGGGGAGCTGTTTTTT. It translates to CASSASGRGTGELFF.

This chain links TRBV29-1 with TRBJ1-2; 9 bases fit TRBD1. CDR1 SQVTM and CDR2 ANQGSEA come from the germline V gene. With V trimmed by 2 bases and J by 7 bases, 5 bases remained unmatched. The CDR3 has 13 amino acids. The CDR3 is CSVELQGASGYTF. The CDR3 DNA follows: TGCAGCGTTGAATTACAGGGGGCGTCTGGCTACACCTTC.

V gene TRBV11-2 combines with J gene TRBJ2-3, with 9 nucleotides matching TRBD2. Germline trimming cut 5 bases from V and 2 bases from J; bases unmatched to any gene: 11. This CDR3 has 17 amino acids. The germline V gene encodes CDR1 SGHAT and CDR2 FQNNGV. The CDR3 region has the DNA TGTGCCAGCAGCCGCCGTTACAGCGGGGGGAACACAGATACGCAGTATTTT. Amino acids: CASSRRYSGGNTDTQYF.

This chain connects TRBV4-1 to TRBJ2-3, with TRBD2 matching over 11 bases. In germline, CDR1 is MGHRA, CDR2 YSYEKL. V was pared by 4 bases and J by 4 bases, with 4 bases of the junction left unmatched. The CDR3 covers 15 residues. CDR3 in DNA: TGCGCCAGCAGCCGATATAGCGGGGGGGCAGATACGCAGTATTTT. Protein: CASSRYSGGADTQYF.